Listed below are T cell receptor beta chains from one sample, sequenced in a study of T cells in localized non-small cell lung cancer. Profiled with immunoSEQ multiplex PCR; TCRdb holds only in-frame clones, not every one. This sample carries fewer than 100,000 clones, roughly 87% of them seen once, and the ten largest clones take around 16%. Sample: peripheral blood, taken before any cancer treatment. Every receptor here comes from a man between 40 and 70 years old with stage I squamous cell lung carcinoma. CDR3s include the opening cysteine and the closing phenylalanine or tryptophan. The D gene is left open where the match is weak. Clone size, where shown, is once, few, many, or a class for clones that have expanded.

V	D	J	size	DNA	CDR3
TRBV7-9	NA	TRBJ2-3	NA	TGTGCCAGCAGCTCCTACAGATATACGCAGTATTTT	CASSSYRYTQYF
TRBV5-6	TRBD1	TRBJ2-5	NA	TGTGCCAGCAGCTTGAAAAGGACAGGGGGCGGAGAGACCCAGTACTTC	CASSLKRTGGGETQYF
TRBV18	NA	TRBJ2-1	NA	TGTGCCAGCTCACCACGGAGGGAAGGGAATGAGCAGTTCTTC	CASSPRREGNEQFF
TRBV27	TRBD1	TRBJ1-2	NA	TGTGCCAGCAGAGGGACAGGGAATGGGTATGGCTACACCTTC	CASRGTGNGYGYTF
TRBV2	TRBD1	TRBJ1-6	NA	TGTGCCAGCAGGCTACAGGGGATCGAAAATTCACCCCTCCACTTT	CASRLQGIENSPLHF
TRBV4-1	NA	TRBJ2-5	NA	TGCGCCAGCAGCCAAGCGAACCGAGAAGAGACCCAGTACTTC	CASSQANREETQYF
TRBV5-6	NA	TRBJ2-7	NA	TGTGCCAGTACCCGAGGGACCTACGAGCAGTACTTC	CASTRGTYEQYF
TRBV28	NA	TRBJ1-2	NA	TGTGCCAGCAGTTTACGACAAACGGGGGGCTATGGCTACACCTTC	CASSLRQTGGYGYTF
TRBV20-1	TRBD1	TRBJ1-6	NA	TGCAGTGCTCGGGACAGTAGTCCCCTCCACTTT	CSARDSSPLHF
TRBV27	NA	TRBJ2-7	NA	TGTGCCAGCGGACGGAACTACGAGCAGTACTTC	CASGRNYEQYF
TRBV6-5	NA	TRBJ1-4	few	TGTGCCAGCAGTTACTCCCACGGCGAAAAACTGTTTTTT	CASSYSHGEKLFF
TRBV27	NA	TRBJ1-1	NA	TGTGCCAGCAGTTTAGCAGTTGGGACTGAAGCTTTCTTT	CASSLAVGTEAFF
TRBV5-8	TRBD1	TRBJ2-7	NA	TGTGCCAGCAGTCAAGGGGTAAGGACAGGGATTTACGAGCAGTACTTC	CASSQGVRTGIYEQYF
TRBV4-1	TRBD2	TRBJ2-7	NA	TGCGCCAGCAGCCAAGGACTAGCGGCTTCCTACGAGCAGTACTTC	CASSQGLAASYEQYF
TRBV5-8	NA	TRBJ1-5	NA	TGTGCCAGCAGCTTGGTCGGATACAATCAGCCCCAGCATTTT	CASSLVGYNQPQHF
TRBV2	TRBD1	TRBJ1-4	NA	TGTGCCAGCAGTCCGGACAGGGGGGGAACTAATGAAAAACTGTTTTTT	CASSPDRGGTNEKLFF
TRBV7-9	NA	TRBJ2-7	NA	TGTGCCAGCAGCTTAGCGCTAACAGGACCCTACGAGCAGTACTTC	CASSLALTGPYEQYF
TRBV7-2	TRBD2	TRBJ2-2	NA	TGTGCCAGCAGCTTATCTAGCGGTAACACCGGGGAGCTGTTTTTT	CASSLSSGNTGELFF
TRBV27	NA	TRBJ1-1	NA	TGTGCCAGCAGTTTAGTTCGGGGAAGCACTGAAGCTTTCTTT	CASSLVRGSTEAFF
TRBV6-5	TRBD1	TRBJ1-1	once	TGTGCCAGCAGCCCGCGGGACAGGGGGAACACTGAAGCTTTCTTT	CASSPRDRGNTEAFF
TRBV14	NA	TRBJ2-1	NA	TGTGCCAGCAGCCAAATGGGGGGGGCAGGCGGTGAGCAGTTCTTC	CASSQMGGAGGEQFF
TRBV28	NA	TRBJ1-1	NA	TGTGCCAGCAGTTTATTTAACAGGCCGGGGACTGAAGCTTTCTTT	CASSLFNRPGTEAFF
TRBV5-6	NA	TRBJ1-2	NA	TGTGCCAGCAGCTCACAGGTCGGGAGATGGTATGGCTACACCTTC	CASSSQVGRWYGYTF
TRBV6-1	NA	TRBJ1-5	NA	TGTGCCAGCAGTGTAGGAGGCAATCAGCCCCAGCATTTT	CASSVGGNQPQHF
TRBV2	NA	TRBJ2-2	few	TGTGCCACCCGGACCGGCCCCGGGGAGCTGTTTTTT	CATRTGPGELFF
TRBV4-1	NA	TRBJ1-5	NA	TGCGCCAGCAGCCCCCAACTGCGGGGGGACATGGATCAGCCCCAGCATTTT	CASSPQLRGDMDQPQHF
TRBV7-2	NA	TRBJ2-7	NA	TGTGCCAGCAGCTTAATCTACACGGGGCAGGACGAGCAGTACTTC	CASSLIYTGQDEQYF
TRBV6-1	NA	TRBJ1-6	NA	TGTGCCAGCAGTGACGGTTTAGGGGGTTCACCCCTCCACTTT	CASSDGLGGSPLHF
TRBV18	NA	TRBJ2-3	NA	TGTGCCAGCGCGACGACACAGTCTAGCACAGATACGCAGTATTTT	CASATTQSSTDTQYF
TRBV19	TRBD2	TRBJ2-1	NA	TGTGCCAGGCCCGGACTAGCGGGGGTGATGGACAATGAGCAGTTCTTC	CARPGLAGVMDNEQFF
TRBV25-1	NA	TRBJ2-5	NA	TGTGCCACCAGTTACCCCAGGGGTATTCAAGAGACCCAGTACTTC	CATSYPRGIQETQYF
TRBV5-1	NA	TRBJ1-4	NA	TGCGCCAGCAGCTTGGTCGGGGGCAATGAAAAACTGTTTTTT	CASSLVGGNEKLFF
TRBV11-1	NA	TRBJ2-3	NA	TGTGCCAGCAGCTTAGTGGCAGGGGAAACAGATACGCAGTATTTT	CASSLVAGETDTQYF
TRBV29-1	NA	TRBJ2-3	NA	TGCAGCGTTGTGCCCGGCACAGATACGCAGTATTTT	CSVVPGTDTQYF
TRBV28	NA	TRBJ1-3	NA	TGTGCCAGCTCCAAACACAACTCTGGAAACACCATATATTTT	CASSKHNSGNTIYF
TRBV27	TRBD2	TRBJ2-1	NA	TGTGCCAGCAAGAGGGGGTTAACTAGCGGGGTGGTAAATGAGCAGTTCTTC	CASKRGLTSGVVNEQFF
TRBV2	NA	TRBJ1-5	NA	TGTGCCAGCAGTGCTGGGCAGAGTAGCAATCAGCCCCAGCATTTT	CASSAGQSSNQPQHF
TRBV7-9	NA	TRBJ2-5	NA	TGTGCCAGCAGCTTGAGACAGCAAGAGACCCAGTACTTC	CASSLRQQETQYF
TRBV7-9	TRBD1	TRBJ1-4	NA	TGTGCCAGCAGCTCCGACAGGGGTGATGAAAAACTGTTTTTT	CASSSDRGDEKLFF
TRBV11-1	NA	TRBJ2-7	NA	TGTGCCAGCAGCTTAGCGGACATGGTCGAGCAGTACTTC	CASSLADMVEQYF
TRBV6-1	NA	TRBJ2-1	NA	TGTGCCAGCAGCGTGCAAGGAGGTTCCTACAATGAGCAGTTCTTC	CASSVQGGSYNEQFF
TRBV7-2	NA	TRBJ1-1	NA	TGTGCCAGCAGCATCAGGGCAGTGAACACTGAAGCTTTCTTT	CASSIRAVNTEAFF
TRBV9	NA	TRBJ2-4	NA	TGTGCCAGCAGCGTAGACAGGGACGGGGAAAACATTCAGTACTTC	CASSVDRDGENIQYF
TRBV7-2	NA	TRBJ2-3	NA	TGTGCCAGCAGCTTAAGGGGCAGCACAGATACGCAGTATTTT	CASSLRGSTDTQYF
TRBV4-1	TRBD1	TRBJ1-2	NA	TGCGCCAGCAGCCAGGGACAGGGGGCCTCCTATGGCTACACCTTC	CASSQGQGASYGYTF
TRBV6-1	NA	TRBJ2-1	NA	TGTGCCAGCAGGGGTAACAATGAGCAGTTCTTC	CASRGNNEQFF